The clone carrying this TCR beta chain was observed a few times. Its antigen is as yet unknown. Trimming removed 5 bases from V and 4 bases from J; junction bases left unmatched: 7. This CDR3 is built from 15 residues. The germline gives CDR1 MRHNA, CDR2 SNTAGT. This table comes from immunoSEQ multiplex PCR, and its TCRdb copy is limited to in-frame clones, with some not included. In the table there are about 35,000 clones, more than 55% of which are singletons. These data belong to a study of monozygotic twins with cystic fibrosis. Study-wide points: The repertoire was suggested to be naive-dominated, clonality median roughly 0.0091.

This TCR was sampled from a girl between 5 and 17 years old with cystic fibrosis. This sequence joins TRBV6-4 and TRBJ2-2, with TRBD1 identical over 7 bases. Sample: blood. As DNA, the CDR3 is TGTGCCAGCAGTCCCAGACAGGGTCGCACCGGGGAGCTGTTTTTT. It encodes CASSPRQGRTGELFF.